This T cell receptor (beta chain) comes out of a study of blood T cell repertoires in COVID-19. Study-wide context: Samples of COVID-19 (acute and convalescent) were obtained from the United States, Italy and Spain. PBMCs, B-cell-depleted T cells, or T cells were the source of the cDNA or gDNA that made up the material.

The CDR3 contains 16 residues. V gave up 2 bases and J gave up 1 base, with 15 bases separating them. Germline CDR1 and CDR2: MNHEY and SVGAGI. Source study methods: By means of reference gene primer amplification, nucleated cell counts were estimated. Sequencing used immunoSEQ multiplex PCR; TCRdb keeps in-frame clones, though not all of them. V and J calls and clone size are given by that table; D and trimming were obtained from the DNA. The sample has about 120,000 clones, 79% seen once; the top ten hold 3% to 4.5%. This clone came up a few times. V is TRBV6-5 and J is TRBJ2-7; the D is unclear. This clonotype was sampled from an elderly woman with acute or convalescent COVID-19. Material: peripheral blood. CDR3 region: CASSYGPPTASYEQYF. DNA for the CDR3: TGTGCCAGCAGTTACGGGCCCCCTACAGCTTCCTACGAGCAGTACTTC.